The 18 T cell receptor beta chains listed next were all sequenced from one sample in a study of cytomegalovirus exposure and HLA in healthy donors. PCR used 60 Vbeta primers and 13 Jbeta primers. Sequencing was performed with immunoSEQ multiplex PCR; in TCRdb, only in-frame clones are kept and a portion is missing. Here the sample spans 150,000 to 200,000 clones, roughly nine tenths being singletons. What was sequenced was PBMCs. All receptors derive from a boy between 2 and 15 years old in good health and CMV-seronegative.

The chain couples TRBV9 to TRBJ2-7; D may be TRBD1 (5 bases). The CDR3 loop spans 15 amino acids. Trimming removed 0 bases from V and 2 bases from J, with 12 bases in between. The germline V gene encodes CDR1 SGDLS and CDR2 YYNGEE. CDR3 sequence: CASSVEGAVTYEQYF. CDR3 bases: TGTGCCAGCAGCGTAGAAGGGGCAGTAACCTACGAGCAGTACTTC.

The chain combines TRBV7-6 with TRBJ1-4, with 7 nucleotides matching TRBD1. The germline V gene has CDR1 SGHVS and CDR2 FNYEAQ. The CDR3 loop spans 16 amino acids. The ends lost 5 bases at V and 6 bases at J; junction bases unmatched: 12. The CDR3 spells CASSPEGHRGDEKLFF. The CDR3 region has the DNA TGTGCCAGCAGCCCCGAGGGTCACAGGGGTGATGAAAAACTGTTTTTT.

The rearrangement joins TRBV2 to TRBJ2-1; 12 positions agree with TRBD2. V lost 5 bases, J lost 7 bases, and 9 bases stayed unmatched. Germline CDR1 reads SNHLY; CDR2 reads FYNNEI. The CDR3 length is 16 residues. The CDR3 here is CASSSPLAGGGNEQFF. CDR3 nucleotides: TGTGCCAGCAGTTCCCCCCTAGCGGGAGGGGGGAATGAGCAGTTCTTC.

CDR3: CSAGGMNTEAFF. The CDR3 DNA is TGCAGCGCCGGGGGGATGAACACTGAAGCTTTCTTT. The chain combines TRBV29-1 with TRBJ1-1, with D perhaps matching TRBD1 (5 bases). CDR1 and CDR2 from the germline V gene are SQVTM and ANQGSEA. Trimming took 7 bases from V and 0 from J, leaving 9 bases between them. CDR3 size: 12 residues.

The chain recombines TRBV6-5 with TRBJ1-6; 8 bases are a match to TRBD1. There are 14 residues in the CDR3. The V and J ends lost 6 bases and 6 bases, in that order; junction bases with no gene match: 4. Germline loops: CDR1 MNHEY, CDR2 SVGAGI. CDR3 nucleotide sequence: TGTGCCAGCAGGGACAGGGTCGGTAATTCACCCCTCCACTTT. Protein sequence: CASRDRVGNSPLHF.

On this clone itself: This CDR3 fails to terminate in the conserved phenylalanine or tryptophan, so it likely reflects a read error. The DNA is left out, because the CDR3 cannot be placed on it with certainty; the CDR3 is given as TCRdb lists it. The J gene is TRBJ2-7, the V gene TRBV9; no check of the table's D call, TRBD1, against the DNA was made. The CDR3 is 14 residues long, ends included. Germline V CDR1 and CDR2: SGDLS, YYNGEE. The CDR3 sequence: CASSLPPRGPKYCI.

The chain is built from TRBV27 and TRBJ2-1, with 7 bases aligning to TRBD2. Germline CDR1 is MNHEY and CDR2 is SMNVEV (reference sequence). The CDR3 has 15 amino acids. V lost 6 bases, J lost 4 bases, and 9 bases stayed unmatched. CDR3 DNA: TGTGCCAGCAGCCCCGCGGGAGCGGAGTACAATGAGCAGTTCTTC. This gives the protein CASSPAGAEYNEQFF.

V is TRBV19 and J is TRBJ1-1, with unresolved D. The V end lost 7 bases, the J end lost 10 bases, and 19 bases lay between the germline ends. CDR3 length equals 13 residues. Germline CDR1 LNHDA, CDR2 SQIVND (reference sequence). In DNA, the CDR3 is TGTGCCAGTAACAGCCCTGGGGTCCGGGGAGCTTTCTTT. Its translation: CASNSPGVRGAFF.

CDR3 sequence reads: CASRRSGTRAYEQYF. The CDR3 coding sequence is TGTGCCAGCAGGAGGTCCGGGACTAGAGCATACGAGCAGTACTTC. V gene TRBV28 combines with J gene TRBJ2-7, with 8 bases aligning to TRBD2. CDR1 is MDHEN and CDR2 is SYDVKM in the germline V gene. There are 15 residues in the CDR3. After removal of 6 bases from V and 4 bases from J, the junction contained 11 bases not matched to a gene.

J is TRBJ2-2 and V is TRBV19; possibly TRBD2 for D (6 bases). Trimming pared 2 bases from V and 4 bases from J, leaving 11 bases between. CDR1 LNHDA and CDR2 SQIVND come from the germline V gene (reference sequence). This CDR3 region has 15 residues. CDR3 bases: TGTGCCAGTAGTATACTTTCGACTAGCACCGGGGAGCTGTTTTTT. Protein sequence: CASSILSTSTGELFF.

In this sample, this clone turned up a few times. The chain has TRBV6-5 and TRBJ2-1; 11 bases fit TRBD2. Per the germline V gene, CDR1 is MNHEY and CDR2 is SVGAGI. After removal of 4 bases from V and 6 bases from J, the junction contained 5 bases not matched to a gene. The CDR3 has 15 amino acids. The CDR3 sequence is CASSLGLAASNEQFF. The CDR3 nucleotides are TGTGCCAGCAGTTTGGGACTAGCGGCGTCCAATGAGCAGTTCTTC.

The chain carries TRBV30 and TRBJ1-2; 7 nucleotides line up with TRBD1. The J segment lost 3 bases and the V segment lost 5 bases, leaving 0 bases of the junction unmatched. There are 11 residues in the CDR3. Germline V gene data show CDR1 as GTSNPN and CDR2 as SVGIG (reference sequence). CDR3 DNA: TGTGCCTGGGGGACAGACTATGGCTACACCTTC. Protein product: CAWGTDYGYTF.

This clone was counted between two and nine times. V and J are TRBV5-6 and TRBJ1-4; D uncertain. V dropped 3 bases and J dropped 6 bases, with 6 bases sitting between them. There are 12 residues in the CDR3. The germline V gene encodes CDR1 SGHDT and CDR2 YYEEEE. CDR3 coding DNA: TGTGCCAGCAGCTACGGTGATGAAAAACTGTTTTTT. Translated, it gives CASSYGDEKLFF.

The V gene is TRBV6-5, the J gene TRBJ2-2; no definite D call. CDR3 length: 15 residues. Germline V gives CDR1 MNHEY, CDR2 SVGAGI. V was trimmed by 0 bases and J by 5 bases, leaving 10 bases between them. For the CDR3, the DNA is TGTGCCAGCAGTTACTCGATACGTGAGACCGGGGAGCTGTTTTTT. As protein: CASSYSIRETGELFF.

This chain uses TRBV7-6 with TRBJ1-1; 9 positions agree with TRBD1. The V gene end was trimmed by 5 bases and the J gene end by 1 base; junction bases not matched to a gene: 5. CDR3 length equals 15 residues. Germline-derived CDR1 and CDR2 are SGHVS and FNYEAQ. The CDR3 DNA reads as TGTGCCAGCAGCCCCGGACAGGGGCAGAACACTGAAGCTTTCTTT. Amino acids: CASSPGQGQNTEAFF.

This clone was observed a few times. The gene calls are TRBV6-5 and TRBJ1-4; D might be TRBD1 (5 bases). The V gene's germline CDR1 is MNHEY and CDR2 SVGAGI. The CDR3 runs to 13 residues. V gave up 8 bases and J gave up 8 bases, with 15 bases separating them. CDR3 DNA sequence: TGTGCCAGCCAACGGCAGGGAAAGGAAAAACTGTTTTTT. Its translation: CASQRQGKEKLFF.

The genes are TRBV10-3 and TRBJ2-1; TRBD2 matches 9 bases. The junction had 10 bases not matched to a gene; V was cut back by 5 bases and J by 8 bases. Germline V gene data show CDR1 as ENHRY and CDR2 as SYGVKD. CDR3 length: 15 amino acids. The DNA of the CDR3 is TGTGCCATCAGTAGCGAGGGTAGCGGGAGTGATGAGCAGTTCTTC. As protein: CAISSEGSGSDEQFF.

Points on this clone: Germline and junction disagree at one end, which may indicate a read error. The chain recombines TRBV2 with TRBJ1-5, with D possibly being TRBD1 (6 bases). The CDR3 totals 13 residues. The germline V gene encodes CDR1 SNHLY and CDR2 FYNNEI. This chain's CDR3 is CATSPQGPQPQHF. Written as DNA, the CDR3 is TGTGCCACCAGTCCGCAGGGGCCGCAGCCCCAGCATTTT.